Presented here are 12 T cell receptor beta chains from one specimen sequenced in a study of glioma-infiltrating T cells after dendritic cell vaccination. TCRdb keeps only in-frame clones here, not all; method: immunoSEQ multiplex PCR. The sample lists 55,000 to 75,000 clones, about 80% occurring once. As to time point: after dendritic cell vaccination, including at tumor progression/relapse. The sample was blood, taken after dendritic cell vaccination. These receptor sequences come from a human donor with glioblastoma.

This chain joins TRBV11-2 and TRBJ1-6; no clear D. The germline V and J ends were trimmed by 0 bases and 9 bases, with 6 bases remaining between them. Per the germline V gene, CDR1 is SGHAT and CDR2 is FQNNGV. CDR3 size: 13 residues. CDR3 bases: TGTGCCAGCAGCTTAGATGTCAGTTCACCCCTCCACTTT. Translated, it gives CASSLDVSSPLHF. Full variable domain (rest looked up from reference TRBV11-2 and TRBJ1-6): EAGVAQSPRYKIIEKRQSVAFWCNPISGHATLYWYQQILGQGPKLLIQFQNNGVVDDSQLPKDRFSAERLKGVDSTLKIQPAKLEDSAVYLCASSLDVSSPLHFGNGTRLTVT.

The rearrangement uses TRBV10-1 and TRBJ2-7, with 13 bases that match TRBD2. This CDR3 has 14 amino acids. V lost 7 bases, J lost 6 bases, and 6 bases stayed unmatched. In germline, CDR1 is WNHNN, CDR2 SYGVQD (reference sequence). CDR3 nucleotide sequence: TGCGCCAGCACCCCGGGACTAGCGGGGTCCGAGCAGTACTTC. Protein sequence: CASTPGLAGSEQYF.

The chain carries TRBV7-2 and TRBJ2-7; D is undetermined. Per germline, CDR1 SGHTA and CDR2 FQGNSA. CDR3 length equals 14 residues. The V and J ends lost 4 bases and 5 bases respectively, with 15 bases between them. The CDR3 loop reads CASSSATGFHEQYF. The DNA for the CDR3 is TGTGCCAGCAGCTCCGCGACGGGTTTCCACGAGCAGTACTTC.

This rearrangement joins TRBV5-1 to TRBJ1-1; D is perhaps TRBD1 (5 bases). Germline loops: CDR1 SGHRS, CDR2 YFSETQ. The length of the CDR3 is 14 residues. Deletions cut 4 bases from V and 6 bases from J, with 16 bases between. In nucleotides, the CDR3 is TGCGCCAGCAGCCCGAATGACAGATCCTCTGAAGCTTTCTTT. As protein: CASSPNDRSSEAFF.

V and J are TRBV7-3 and TRBJ1-2; D remains ambiguous. V lost 5 bases and J lost 3, with 13 bases in between. Germline V gene lookup returns CDR1 SGHTA and CDR2 FQGTGA. The CDR3 is made up of 14 amino acids. The CDR3, as DNA: TGTGCCAGCAGCCTTGAGGGCGCGGACTATGGCTACACCTTC. Translation gives CASSLEGADYGYTF.

The chain has TRBV5-4 and TRBJ2-5; 14 bases align to TRBD2. The end of the DNA is better explained by TRBJ2-7, so the J call may be wrong. This CDR3 is built from 16 residues. The germline CDR1 and CDR2 sequences are SGHNT and YYREEE (reference sequence). The CDR3 DNA follows: TGTGCCAGCAGCTTGGGACTAGCGGGGGGGCGGGGCGAGCAGTACTTC. Translation gives CASSLGLAGGRGEQYF.

J is TRBJ2-1 and V is TRBV4-3, with D perhaps matching TRBD2 (7 bases). There are 19 residues in the CDR3. The germline V and J ends were trimmed by 8 bases and 6 bases, with 32 bases remaining between them. Germline lookup yields CDR1 LGHNA and CDR2 YSLEER. The CDR3 sequence is CASVMWGGDSSGQGNEQFF. In DNA form, the CDR3 reads TGCGCCAGCGTGATGTGGGGGGGCGATTCGTCAGGCCAAGGCAATGAGCAGTTCTTC.

The gene calls are TRBV11-3 and TRBJ2-5; D not resolved. V lost 1 base and J lost 5, with 23 bases in between. Germline V gene data show CDR1 as SGHNT and CDR2 as YENEEA. This CDR3 is 18 amino acids long. As DNA, the CDR3 is TGTGCCAGCAGCTTAGGTGGAAGGTGGGCCCTAAGCAGGGAGACCCAGTACTTC. Amino acids: CASSLGGRWALSRETQYF.

The rearrangement links TRBV6-6 to TRBJ2-5, with a weak D call TRBD2 (6 bases). Germline V gives CDR1 MNHNY, CDR2 SVGAGI (reference sequence). Trimming left V 8 bases short and J 1 base short, with 20 bases between. The CDR3 covers 16 residues. The DNA of the CDR3 is TGTGCCAGCTCTTCGGACGGGGGACCATTCCAAGAGACCCAGTACTTC. Amino acids: CASSSDGGPFQETQYF.

The J gene is TRBJ2-2, the V gene TRBV4-3, with 7 bases aligning to TRBD2. The CDR3 length is 16 residues. V was pared by 3 bases and J by 6 bases, with 10 bases of the junction left unmatched. CDR1 is LGHNA, CDR2 YSLEER, per germline. CDR3 DNA sequence: TGCGCCAGCAGCCATCCCGCCGGGGGGAATCCCGGGGAGCTGTTTTTT. Protein sequence: CASSHPAGGNPGELFF.

V and J are TRBV27 and TRBJ2-7, with 10 bases matching TRBD1. The CDR3 loop spans 14 amino acids. The germline gives CDR1 MNHEY, CDR2 SMNVEV (reference sequence). The V and J ends lost 7 bases and 4 bases, in that order; junction bases with no gene match: 7. CDR3 residues: CASTTRDRGYEQYF. CDR3 sequence (DNA): TGTGCCAGCACCACTAGGGACAGGGGTTACGAGCAGTACTTC.

The CDR3 DNA reads TGTGCCAGCAGAGCCTACCCTGCTAGCGGCTACGAGCAGTACTTC. Protein: CASRAYPASGYEQYF. V is TRBV6-5 and J is TRBJ2-7; 7 bases line up with TRBD2. V was pared by 6 bases and J by 3 bases, with 11 bases of the junction left unmatched. The CDR3 has 15 residues. CDR1 is MNHEY and CDR2 is SVGAGI in the germline V gene.